One sample yielded the 23 T cell receptor beta chains listed below, sequenced in a study of breast tumors, draining lymph nodes, adjacent tissues. TCRdb re-analysed the multiplex PCR reads in MiXCR, keeping a single row per CDR3 protein. This sample carries some 47,000 distinct CDR3 sequences, roughly 39% of them seen once, and the ten largest clones take roughly a tenth. What was sequenced was breast tumor tissue. Source of these receptors: a female donor with breast cancer. Some clones in this sample may be carry-over from other donors' samples.

This chain uses TRBV11-2 with TRBJ2-3; 10 bases are a match to TRBD2. Trimming cost V 2 bases and J 5 bases; bases outside gene matches: 7. Germline assignment: CDR1 SGHAT and CDR2 FQNNGV. The CDR3 sequence is 16 residues long. CDR3 bases: TGTGCCAGCAGCTTACCAGCGGGAGGGCCTGAAGATACGCAGTATTTT. It is translated as CASSLPAGGPEDTQYF.

This clonotype was detected many times. The V and J genes are TRBV19 and TRBJ1-2; D may be TRBD1 (5 bases). Germline V gene lookup returns CDR1 LNHDA and CDR2 SQIVND (reference sequence). The CDR3 contains 15 residues. The V gene lost 3 bases and the J gene lost 6 bases, with 17 bases spanning the gap. This CDR3 is CASSISEAGGHGYTF. The CDR3 DNA reads TGTGCCAGTAGTATCAGCGAGGCCGGGGGTCATGGCTACACCTTC.

This rearrangement joins TRBV2 to TRBJ2-5, with 7 bases fitting TRBD2. The germline CDR1 and CDR2 sequences are SNHLY and FYNNEI. V lost 4 bases to trimming and J lost 2 bases; unmatched junction nucleotides: 7. CDR3 length: 15 amino acids. DNA for the CDR3: TGTGCCAGCAGTGGAGGACTAGGGGTACAAGAGACCCAGTACTTC. It yields the protein CASSGGLGVQETQYF.

This clonotype was counted ten times or more. The J gene is TRBJ2-5, the V gene TRBV3-1; 7 nucleotides agree with TRBD1. There are 16 residues in the CDR3. V lost 1 base and J lost 0; bases outside the gene matches: 5. CDR1 LGHDT and CDR2 YNNKEL come from the germline V gene (reference sequence). The CDR3 loop reads CASSQGGQWYQETQYF. In DNA, the CDR3 is TGTGCCAGCAGCCAAGGGGGACAGTGGTACCAAGAGACCCAGTACTTC.

Comment on this clonotype: The CDR3 ends on some other residue instead of the conserved phenylalanine or tryptophan, so this is likely a read error. The limits of the CDR3 on the DNA are not certain, so only TCRdb's listed CDR3 is given. This chain uses TRBV20-1 with TRBJ1-6. Germline V lookup: CDR1 DFQATT, CDR2 SNEGSKA (reference sequence). Termini included, the CDR3 measures 12 amino acids. CDR3 amino acids: CSASMGLAASFE.

This clonotype occurred many times. This chain uses TRBV7-2 with TRBJ2-1, with TRBD2 matching 11 bases. CDR1 and CDR2 from the germline V gene are SGHTA and FQGNSA. CDR3 length: 15 amino acids. V trimming: 4 bases; J trimming: 5 bases; junction bases outside the gene matches: 4. The CDR3 nucleotides read TGTGCCAGCAGCTCGACTAGCGGGACCCACAATGAGCAGTTCTTC. This translates into CASSSTSGTHNEQFF.

By share, this clonotype counts as medium-sized. This sequence joins TRBV20-1 and TRBJ1-4; TRBD1 matches at 8 bases. Trimming took 3 bases from V and 3 from J; bases not matched to a gene: 6. In germline, CDR1 is DFQATT, CDR2 SNEGSKA (reference sequence). The CDR3 loop spans 15 amino acids. The CDR3 loop is CSASNPDRANEKLFF. The CDR3 bases are TGCAGTGCTAGCAACCCGGACAGGGCTAATGAAAAACTGTTTTTT.

This chain joins TRBV20-1 and TRBJ1-2; D unresolved. The CDR3 length is 14 residues. V lost 3 bases, J lost 7 bases, and 18 bases lay in between. Germline V gene sequence: CDR1 DFQATT, CDR2 SNEGSKA (reference sequence). The CDR3 DNA reads as TGCAGTGCTAGCTTAGTCGGGGTTGACTCTGGCTACACCTTC. This translates into CSASLVGVDSGYTF.

This clonotype has just one count. Since the CDR3 does not end with the conserved phenylalanine or tryptophan, this likely comes from a read error. Because the CDR3's place on the DNA is in doubt, the DNA is left out and the CDR3 is given as listed by TCRdb. The chain has TRBV9 and TRBJ1-6. In germline, CDR1 is SGDLS, CDR2 YYNGEE. Ends included, the CDR3 has 8 residues. The CDR3 loop reads CASSVEHS.

This rearrangement joins TRBV6-4 to TRBJ2-1, with TRBD2 matching 10 bases. Per the germline V gene, CDR1 is MRHNA and CDR2 is SNTAGT. The CDR3 has 15 residues. V was pared by 5 bases and J by 5 bases, with 6 bases of the junction left unmatched. The CDR3 bases are TGTGCCAGCAGTCCCGGGACTAGCGACCACAATGAGCAGTTCTTC. It specifies CASSPGTSDHNEQFF.

This clonotype has at least ten counts. The V gene is TRBV20-1, the J gene TRBJ2-5, with D unclear. The CDR3 sequence is 14 residues long. V was trimmed by 0 bases and J by 2 bases, leaving 10 bases between them. Germline-derived CDR1 and CDR2 are DFQATT and SNEGSKA (reference sequence). CDR3 in DNA: TGCAGTGCTAGAGATCTCTCGAGACAAGAGACCCAGTACTTC. Translation: CSARDLSRQETQYF.

V and J are TRBV9 and TRBJ1-6; TRBD1 matches 9 bases. The V gene's germline CDR1 is SGDLS and CDR2 YYNGEE. With 3 bases clipped from V and 10 bases from J, the junction kept 17 bases outside the gene matches. The CDR3 extends over 18 amino acids. The CDR3 loop reads CASSGGKWGTGLGSPLHF. The CDR3 nucleotides read TGTGCCAGCAGCGGGGGCAAATGGGGGACAGGGTTAGGGTCACCCCTCCACTTT.

The chain has TRBV7-9 and TRBJ2-1; possibly TRBD2 for D (6 bases). Germline CDR1 and CDR2: SEHNR and FQNEAQ (reference sequence). Trimming left V 5 bases short and J 2 bases short, with 19 bases between. CDR3 length equals 17 residues. The DNA of the CDR3 is TGTGCCAGCAGCCGTGAGAGATCTAGCGTAACCTACAATGAGCAGTTCTTC. It codes for CASSRERSSVTYNEQFF.

This clonotype has ten or more counts. This chain uses TRBV11-3 with TRBJ2-5; D perhaps matches TRBD1 (5 bases). V lost 7 bases and J 3 bases, leaving 15 bases between the germline ends. Germline V CDR1 and CDR2: SGHNT, YENEEA. This CDR3 has 14 amino acids. In nucleotides, the CDR3 is TGTGCCAGCACCAACGTTAGGGGCAAAGAGACCCAGTACTTC. This gives the protein CASTNVRGKETQYF.

CDR3 sequence reads: CASSLDPAGYEQYF. The CDR3 region has the DNA TGTGCCAGCAGCTTAGATCCAGCGGGGTACGAGCAGTACTTC. V is TRBV7-2 and J is TRBJ2-7, with 7 bases aligning to TRBD2. This CDR3 spans 14 amino acids. The J segment lost 4 bases and the V segment lost 1 base, leaving 4 bases of the junction unmatched. Germline lookup yields CDR1 SGHTA and CDR2 FQGNSA.

The chain recombines TRBV10-1 with TRBJ1-4; D possibly corresponds to TRBD1 (5 bases). The V gene's germline CDR1 is WNHNN and CDR2 SYGVQD (reference sequence). The V and J ends lost 3 bases and 6 bases respectively, with 11 bases between them. The CDR3 length is 14 residues. The CDR3 DNA reads TGCGCCAGCAGTGATCAAGGGGAGGATGAAAAACTGTTTTTT. It encodes CASSDQGEDEKLFF.

This clonotype was recorded many times. The rearrangement uses TRBV20-1 and TRBJ2-7; TRBD2 matches 7 bases. The CDR3 runs 16 residues. Germline V gene data show CDR1 as DFQATT and CDR2 as SNEGSKA (reference sequence). Trimming removed 6 bases from V and 0 bases from J; junction bases left unmatched: 14. The CDR3 nucleotides are TGCAGTGCCGATTTCCGGGGTAGCGGGTACTCCTACGAGCAGTACTTC. Its protein is CSADFRGSGYSYEQYF.

This chain joins TRBV7-2 and TRBJ2-3, with 11 bases aligning to TRBD2. This CDR3 region has 16 residues. V lost 4 bases and J lost 4; bases outside the gene matches: 7. Germline V CDR1 and CDR2: SGHTA, FQGNSA. The DNA of the CDR3 is TGTGCCAGCAGCTCGTTAGCGGGAGGGATCGCAGATACGCAGTATTTT. Translated: CASSSLAGGIADTQYF.

The rearrangement links TRBV20-1 to TRBJ2-6; no clear D. The CDR3 spans 13 residues. Per the germline V gene, CDR1 is DFQATT and CDR2 is SNEGSKA (reference sequence). V lost 2 bases, J lost 6 bases, and 8 bases lay in between. CDR3 protein: CSARLTTANVLTF. DNA for the CDR3: TGCAGTGCTAGACTGACGACGGCCAACGTCCTGACTTTC.

This clonotype was seen ten or more times. This chain joins TRBV19 and TRBJ1-5; D not resolved. Germline V gene data show CDR1 as LNHDA and CDR2 as SQIVND (reference sequence). Trimming stripped 7 bases from V and 4 bases from J, with 17 bases between. The CDR3 covers 15 residues. The DNA of the CDR3 is TGTGCCAGTATTTCCGTCGTAGGGCCTAATCAGCCCCAGCATTTT. Translating gives CASISVVGPNQPQHF.

This clonotype was counted at least ten times. The chain has TRBV4-1 and TRBJ2-7, with D maybe TRBD1 (6 bases). This CDR3 has 15 residues. V lost 2 bases and J lost 3, with 14 bases in between. Germline V lookup: CDR1 MGHRA, CDR2 YSYEKL. CDR3 sequence (DNA): TGCGCCAGCAGCCAAAACCGGGACAAGGACTACGAGCAGTACTTC. Amino acid sequence: CASSQNRDKDYEQYF.

This clonotype was counted many times. The V gene is TRBV7-2, the J gene TRBJ2-6; no firm D call. Per the germline V gene, CDR1 is SGHTA and CDR2 is FQGNSA. The CDR3 spans 16 residues. V gave up 5 bases and J gave up 2 bases, with 13 bases separating them. The CDR3 spells CASSPTRAAGANVLTF. CDR3 sequence (DNA): TGTGCCAGCAGCCCCACCAGAGCAGCTGGGGCCAACGTCCTGACTTTC.

The table lists this clonotype with many counts. V is TRBV20-1 and J is TRBJ2-5, with D possibly being TRBD1 (6 bases). Looked up from germline, CDR1 is DFQATT and CDR2 is SNEGSKA (reference sequence). V was cut by 5 bases and J by 4 bases, with 20 bases left in between. This CDR3 is built from 15 residues. The CDR3 DNA reads as TGCAGTGCTTACCCCGCAGGGGAGCCGGGAGAGACCCAGTACTTC. It is translated as CSAYPAGEPGETQYF.